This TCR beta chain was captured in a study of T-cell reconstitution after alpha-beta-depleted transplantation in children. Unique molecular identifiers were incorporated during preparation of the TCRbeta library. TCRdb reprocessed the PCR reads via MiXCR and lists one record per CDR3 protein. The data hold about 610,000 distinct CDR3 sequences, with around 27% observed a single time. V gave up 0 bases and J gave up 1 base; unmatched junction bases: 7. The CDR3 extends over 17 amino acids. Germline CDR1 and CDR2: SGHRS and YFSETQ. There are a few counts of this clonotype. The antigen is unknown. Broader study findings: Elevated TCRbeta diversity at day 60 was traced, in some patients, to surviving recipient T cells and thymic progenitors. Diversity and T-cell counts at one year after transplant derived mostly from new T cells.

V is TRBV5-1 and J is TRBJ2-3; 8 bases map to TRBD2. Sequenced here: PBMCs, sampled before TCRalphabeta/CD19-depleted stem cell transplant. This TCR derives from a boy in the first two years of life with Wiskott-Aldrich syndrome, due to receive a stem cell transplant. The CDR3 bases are TGCGCCAGCAGCTTGGGACCCGATAGCGGGGGCACAGATACGCAGTATTTT. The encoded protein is CASSLGPDSGGTDTQYF.